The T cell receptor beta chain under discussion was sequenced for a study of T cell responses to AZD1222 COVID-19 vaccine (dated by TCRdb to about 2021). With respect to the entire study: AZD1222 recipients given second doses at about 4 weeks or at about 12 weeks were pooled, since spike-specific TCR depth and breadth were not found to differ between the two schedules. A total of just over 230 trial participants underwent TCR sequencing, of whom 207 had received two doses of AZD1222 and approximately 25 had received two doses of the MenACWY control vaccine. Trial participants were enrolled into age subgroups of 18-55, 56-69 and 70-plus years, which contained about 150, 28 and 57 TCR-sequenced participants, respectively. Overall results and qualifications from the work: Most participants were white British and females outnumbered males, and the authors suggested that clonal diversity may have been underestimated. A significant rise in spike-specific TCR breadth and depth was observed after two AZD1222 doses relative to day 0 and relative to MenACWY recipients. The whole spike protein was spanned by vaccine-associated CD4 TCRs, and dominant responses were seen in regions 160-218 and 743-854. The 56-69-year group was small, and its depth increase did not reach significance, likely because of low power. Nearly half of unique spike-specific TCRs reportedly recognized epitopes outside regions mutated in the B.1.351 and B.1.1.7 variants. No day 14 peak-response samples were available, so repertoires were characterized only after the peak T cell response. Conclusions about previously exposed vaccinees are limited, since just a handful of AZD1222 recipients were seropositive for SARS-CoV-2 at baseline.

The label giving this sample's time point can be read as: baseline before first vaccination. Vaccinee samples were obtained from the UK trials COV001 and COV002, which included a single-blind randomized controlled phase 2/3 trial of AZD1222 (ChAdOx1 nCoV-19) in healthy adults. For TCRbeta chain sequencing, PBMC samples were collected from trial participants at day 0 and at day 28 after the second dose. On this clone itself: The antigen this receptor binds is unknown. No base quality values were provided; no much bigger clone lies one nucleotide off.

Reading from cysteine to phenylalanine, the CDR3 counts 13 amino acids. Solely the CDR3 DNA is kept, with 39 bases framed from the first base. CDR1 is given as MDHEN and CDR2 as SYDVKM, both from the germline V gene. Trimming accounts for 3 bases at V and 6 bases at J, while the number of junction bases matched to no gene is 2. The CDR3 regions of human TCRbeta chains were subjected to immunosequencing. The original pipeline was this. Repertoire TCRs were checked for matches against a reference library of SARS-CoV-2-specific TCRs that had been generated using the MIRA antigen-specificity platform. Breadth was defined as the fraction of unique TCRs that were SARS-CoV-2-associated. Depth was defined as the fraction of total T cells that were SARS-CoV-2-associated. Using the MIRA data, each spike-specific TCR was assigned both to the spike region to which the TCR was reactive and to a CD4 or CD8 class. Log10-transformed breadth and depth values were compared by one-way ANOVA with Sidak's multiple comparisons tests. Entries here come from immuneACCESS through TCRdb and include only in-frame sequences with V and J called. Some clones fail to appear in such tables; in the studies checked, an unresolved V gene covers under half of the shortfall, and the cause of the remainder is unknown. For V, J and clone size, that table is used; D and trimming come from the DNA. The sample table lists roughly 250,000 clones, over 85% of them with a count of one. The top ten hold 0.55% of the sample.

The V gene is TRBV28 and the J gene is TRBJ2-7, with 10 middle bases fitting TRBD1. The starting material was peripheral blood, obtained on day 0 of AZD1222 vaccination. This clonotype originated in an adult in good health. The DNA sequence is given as TGTGCCAGCAGTTTCGGGGACAGGGGCGAGCAGTACTTC. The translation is CASSFGDRGEQYF.